This TCR beta chain was identified in a study of T cell responses to AZD1222 COVID-19 vaccine. Second-dose schedules of about 4 or about 12 weeks were combined. Losses at the gene ends were 5 bases for V and 4 bases for J; bases not matched to a gene: 10. The CDR3 is made up of 16 amino acids. Germline assignment: CDR1 SGHRS and CDR2 YFSETQ. A remark on this clone: The antigen is undetermined.

Notes on the study in general: Clonal diversity was possibly underestimated, and the donors were mostly white British, with more females.

Sequenced by immunoSEQ multiplex PCR; TCRdb stores in-frame clones only, minus some. The sample consists of 100,000 to 150,000 clones, roughly 84% of them appearing once. The sequence was collected from an adult who received the AZD1222 COVID-19 vaccine. V is TRBV5-1 and J is TRBJ1-2, with 11 bases identical to TRBD1. The sequencing here drew on peripheral blood, taken 28 days after the second AZD1222 dose. CDR3 sequence: CASSHWTGGAPYGYTF. CDR3 DNA sequence: TGCGCCAGCAGTCACTGGACAGGGGGCGCCCCCTATGGCTACACCTTC.